These 8 T cell receptor beta chains originate from one sample sequenced in a study of shared clonotypes between healthy human individuals. The data were produced by immunoSEQ multiplex PCR, yet TCRdb's version contains in-frame clones alone and is incomplete. The sample lists about 2.3 million clones; over 90% were seen once. The sample comprised naive CD4+ T cells from PBMCs. Specified subset: CD45RA+ positively selected. Receptors originate from a man aged 18 to 30 in good health. Some clones in this sample may be carry-over from other donors' samples.

The chain links TRBV4-3 to TRBJ2-1; 11 bases are a match to TRBD2. The CDR3 is 17 amino acids. J was trimmed by 4 bases and V by 5 bases; bases with no gene match: 10. Germline CDR1 and CDR2: LGHNA and YSLEER. This chain's CDR3 is CASSTRTGTSGYNEQFF. CDR3 nucleotide sequence: TGCGCCAGCAGCACAAGAACCGGGACTAGCGGTTACAATGAGCAGTTCTTC.

This clone was counted only a few times. In the same sample, other DNA sequences code for this CDR3. V gene TRBV28 combines with J gene TRBJ1-2, with D possibly TRBD1 on 5 matching bases. V was shortened by 2 bases and J by 2 bases, with 6 bases between the two germline ends. Germline CDR1 MDHEN, CDR2 SYDVKM. The length of the CDR3 is 13 residues. This chain's CDR3 is CASSLKGNYGYTF. DNA of the CDR3: TGTGCCAGCAGTTTAAAGGGGAACTATGGCTACACCTTC.

This clone was detected only a few times. The chain employs TRBV5-5 and TRBJ2-7, with 8 positions matching TRBD2. CDR3 length equals 15 residues. Germline-derived CDR1 and CDR2 are SGHKS and YYEKEE (reference sequence). J gave up 1 base and V 4 bases, and 7 bases lay outside the gene matches. The CDR3 spells CASSPSRGRSYEQYF. The DNA for the CDR3 is TGTGCCAGCAGCCCTTCTCGCGGGAGGTCCTACGAGCAGTACTTC.

The rearrangement uses TRBV5-6 and TRBJ1-1; TRBD1 agrees at 8 bases. The CDR3 length is 13 residues. Trimming cost V 5 bases and J 7 bases; bases outside gene matches: 7. Germline V gene lookup returns CDR1 SGHDT and CDR2 YYEEEE. The CDR3 nucleotides read TGTGCCAGCAGTCTCAGGGGGCATGGTGAAGCTTTCTTT. Translation: CASSLRGHGEAFF. The whole variable domain, remainder taken from reference TRBV5-6 and TRBJ1-1, is DAGVTQSPTHLIKTRGQQVTLRCSPKSGHDTVSWYQQALGQGPQFIFQYYEEEERQRGNFPDRFSGHQFPNYSSELNVNALLLGDSALYLCASSLRGHGEAFFGQGTRLTVV.

V gene TRBV27 combines with J gene TRBJ2-7; D not certain. The CDR3 spans 13 residues. Germline CDR1 MNHEY, CDR2 SMNVEV (reference sequence). V lost 3 bases and J lost 3, with 9 bases in between. The CDR3 DNA is TGTGCCAGCAGTTTCTTGGGCTTCTACGAGCAGTACTTC. Amino acids: CASSFLGFYEQYF.

The rearrangement joins TRBV5-1 to TRBJ2-2; the D gene could be TRBD1 or TRBD2 (5 bases each). Germline V gene data show CDR1 as SGHRS and CDR2 as YFSETQ. The CDR3 spans 16 residues. The ends were cut back, 0 bases at V and 2 bases at J, with 11 bases in the middle. Written as DNA, the CDR3 is TGCGCCAGCAGCTTGGCCGGGGCTACTAACACCGGGGAGCTGTTTTTT. This encodes CASSLAGATNTGELFF.

The chain links TRBV7-3 to TRBJ2-3; D is perhaps TRBD2 (5 bases). This CDR3 is built from 12 residues. Trimming shortened V by 5 bases and J by 6 bases, and 9 bases separated the two germline ends. Germline V gene lookup returns CDR1 SGHTA and CDR2 FQGTGA. Written as DNA, the CDR3 is TGTGCCAGCAGCCTGAGGGATGATACGCAGTATTTT. This translates into CASSLRDDTQYF.

The J gene is TRBJ2-4, the V gene TRBV7-3; perhaps D is TRBD1 or TRBD2 (5 bases each). The V end lost 5 bases, the J end lost 8 bases, and 13 bases lay between the germline ends. Germline V gene sequence: CDR1 SGHTA, CDR2 FQGTGA. CDR3 size: 13 residues. The CDR3 is CASSRNLGDIQYF. The CDR3 nucleotides read TGTGCCAGCAGCCGTAACTTGGGGGACATTCAGTACTTC.